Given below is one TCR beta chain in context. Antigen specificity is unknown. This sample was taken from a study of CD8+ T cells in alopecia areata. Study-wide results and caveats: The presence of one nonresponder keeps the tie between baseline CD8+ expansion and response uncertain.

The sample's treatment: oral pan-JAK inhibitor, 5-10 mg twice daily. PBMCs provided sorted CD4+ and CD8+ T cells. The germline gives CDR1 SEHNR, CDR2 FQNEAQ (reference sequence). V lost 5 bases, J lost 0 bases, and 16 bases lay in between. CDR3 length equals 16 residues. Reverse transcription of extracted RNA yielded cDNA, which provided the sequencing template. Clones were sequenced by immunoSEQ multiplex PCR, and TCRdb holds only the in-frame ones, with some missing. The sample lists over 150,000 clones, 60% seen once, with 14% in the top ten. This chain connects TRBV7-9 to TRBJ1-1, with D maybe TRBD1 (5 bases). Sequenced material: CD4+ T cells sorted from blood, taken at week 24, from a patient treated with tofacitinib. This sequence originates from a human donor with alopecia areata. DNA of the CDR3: TGTGCCAGCAGCCCCAACCGGGGCCCCATGAACACTGAAGCTTTCTTT. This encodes CASSPNRGPMNTEAFF.